This TCR beta chain was profiled in a study of T cell repertoires in cytomegalovirus infection. Across the whole study: It can be stated that public TCR beta signatures indicated CMV infection as well as a matching HLA type.

Whole-study findings and limits: Within the response measured ex vivo, HLA-C-restricted CMV-specific TCR beta clonotypes were dominant. People with CMV and the relevant HLA were identified by cumulative public TCR beta family frequency.

TCRdb reanalysed the reads using MiXCR and keeps one entry per CDR3 protein. The sample lists 510,000 or so distinct CDR3 sequences, roughly 29% occurring once. For this clonotype: Its antigen is as yet unknown. Being one base from a much bigger clone, this may be a read error.

Sample: PBMCs. This sequence originates from a human donor in good health (CMV status not recorded). Some clones in this sample may be carry-over from other donors' samples.

The CDR3 sequence: CASSSGRGTDTRYF. Here the CDR3 DNA reads TGTGCCAGCAGCTCAGGCCGGGGCACAGATACGCGGTATTTT. V usage is TRBV7-6 and J usage is TRBJ2-3; the D call may be TRBD1 or TRBD2 (5 bases each). This CDR3 is built from 14 residues. From germline, CDR1 is SGHVS and CDR2 FNYEAQ.